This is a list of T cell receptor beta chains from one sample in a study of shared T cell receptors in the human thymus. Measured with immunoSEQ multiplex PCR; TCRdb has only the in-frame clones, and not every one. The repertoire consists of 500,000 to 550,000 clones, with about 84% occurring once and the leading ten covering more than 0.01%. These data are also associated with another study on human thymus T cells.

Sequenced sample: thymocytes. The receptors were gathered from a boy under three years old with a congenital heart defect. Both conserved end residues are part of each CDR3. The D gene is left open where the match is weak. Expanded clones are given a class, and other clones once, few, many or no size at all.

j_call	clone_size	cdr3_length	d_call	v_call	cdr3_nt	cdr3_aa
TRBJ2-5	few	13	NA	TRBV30	TGTGCCTGGAGTGTAGGGGGAAAAGAGACCCAGTACTTC	CAWSVGGKETQYF
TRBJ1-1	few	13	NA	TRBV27	TGTGCCAGCAGTTTGGACACGAACACTGAAGCTTTCTTT	CASSLDTNTEAFF
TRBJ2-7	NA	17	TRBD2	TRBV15	TGTGCCACCAGCAGAGGGAAAGTGAGGACTAGATCCTACGAGCAGTACTTC	CATSRGKVRTRSYEQYF
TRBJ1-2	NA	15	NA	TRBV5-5	TGTGCCAGCAGATTTAGGGGACACCCAAACTATGGCTACACCTTC	CASRFRGHPNYGYTF
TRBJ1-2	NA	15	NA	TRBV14	TGTGCCAGCAGCCAAGACTCAGGGGATTACCATGGCTACACCTTC	CASSQDSGDYHGYTF
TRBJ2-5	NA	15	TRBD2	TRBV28	TGTGCCAGCAGTTTCCGCGGGGGGCTGGGTGAGACCCAGTACTTC	CASSFRGGLGETQYF
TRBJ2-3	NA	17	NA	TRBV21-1	TGTGCCAGCAGCAGGAGGGGGGCAGGGGGCCTTCAAGATACGCAGTATTTT	CASSRRGAGGLQDTQYF
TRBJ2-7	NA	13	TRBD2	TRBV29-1	TGCAGCGTTGGGGGACTAGAGTTGGGGGAGCAGTACTTC	CSVGGLELGEQYF
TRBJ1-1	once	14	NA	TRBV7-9	TGTGCCAGCAGCTCACAGTCAAGGAACACTGAAGCTTTCTTT	CASSSQSRNTEAFF
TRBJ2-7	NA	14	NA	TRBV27	TGTGCCAGCAGTCCCGGGACAACGAGGCTCGAGCAGTACTTC	CASSPGTTRLEQYF
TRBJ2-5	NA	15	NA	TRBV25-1	TGTGCCAGCAGGGTGCAGGGGCGGGGGTTCGGGACCCAGTACTTC	CASRVQGRGFGTQYF
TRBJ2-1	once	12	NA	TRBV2	TGTGCCAGCAGTGTTAAAAACAATGAGCAGTTCTTC	CASSVKNNEQFF
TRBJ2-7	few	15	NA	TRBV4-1	TGCGCCAGCAGCCAAGACGGTAGTCTGTACTACGAGCAGTACTTC	CASSQDGSLYYEQYF
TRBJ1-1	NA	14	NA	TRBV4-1	TGCGCCAGCAGCCAAGTTCCGGGGGGCACTGAAGCTTTCTTT	CASSQVPGGTEAFF
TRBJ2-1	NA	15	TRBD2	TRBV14	TGTGCCAGCGGCAGAGGACTAGCGTCTTACAATGAGCAGTTCTTC	CASGRGLASYNEQFF
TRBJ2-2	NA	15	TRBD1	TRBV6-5	TGTGCCAGCAGGAAGCCGACAGGGTCCACCGGGGAGCTGTTTTTT	CASRKPTGSTGELFF
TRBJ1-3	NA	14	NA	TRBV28	TGTGCCAGCAGTTTGTGGAGCTCTGGAAACACCATATATTTT	CASSLWSSGNTIYF
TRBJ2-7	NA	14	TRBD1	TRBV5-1	TGCGCCAGCAGCTTGGCCAAGACAGGGGGCGAGCAGTACTTC	CASSLAKTGGEQYF